The 7 T cell receptor beta chains below all came from one sample that was sequenced in a study of T-cell memory formation after mild COVID-19. TCRdb independently ran MiXCR on the 5' RACE reads; one entry per CDR3 protein. Of some 440,000 distinct CDR3 sequences listed, roughly 25% were seen once; the top ten hold around 12%. Material: PBMCs or a T cell subset sorted from them (not recorded which). The receptors shown here come from an adult woman who had mild COVID-19 (a few samples of this study predate the infection). Cell type and time point are not known.

This clonotype was detected only a few times. V usage is TRBV24-1 and J usage is TRBJ2-7, with 10 bases identical to TRBD2. Germline values: CDR1 KGHDR, CDR2 SFDVKD. V was pared by 12 bases and J by 4 bases, with 5 bases of the junction left unmatched. The CDR3 length is 12 residues. The CDR3 coding sequence is TGTGCCGCATCTAGCGGGAGTTACGAGCAGTACTTC. Its protein is CAASSGSYEQYF.

This chain connects TRBV5-5 to TRBJ2-7, with 9 bases lining up with TRBD2. There are 16 residues in the CDR3. The trim removed 0 bases at V and 0 bases at J, leaving 4 bases unmatched. Germline lookup yields CDR1 SGHKS and CDR2 YYEKEE (reference sequence). CDR3 nucleotides: TGTGCCAGCAGCTTGGGACTAGCGGAGATCTCCTACGAGCAGTACTTC. This sequence encodes CASSLGLAEISYEQYF.

This chain joins TRBV12-3 or TRBV12-4 and TRBJ1-2; the D is unclear. V lost 3 bases and J lost 0, with 5 bases in between. This CDR3 is 13 amino acids long. CDR3 sequence: CASSFASNYGYTF. The CDR3 region has the DNA TGTGCCAGCAGTTTTGCTTCTAACTATGGCTACACCTTC.

This clonotype was counted only a few times. The rearrangement uses TRBV5-5 and TRBJ1-1; TRBD1 matches at 7 bases. The length of the CDR3 is 15 residues. The junction had 6 bases not matched to a gene; V was cut back by 4 bases and J by 0 bases. The V gene's germline CDR1 is SGHKS and CDR2 YYEKEE (reference sequence). This chain's CDR3 is CASSLTGTVNTEAFF. In DNA form, the CDR3 reads TGTGCCAGCAGCCTCACCGGGACAGTGAACACTGAAGCTTTCTTT. The entire variable domain, with the rest obtained from reference TRBV5-5 and TRBJ1-1, is as follows: DAGVTQSPTHLIKTRGQQVTLRCSPISGHKSVSWYQQVLGQGPQFIFQYYEKEERGRGNFPDRFSARQFPNYSSELNVNALLLGDSALYLCASSLTGTVNTEAFFGQGTRLTVV.

This sequence joins TRBV12-3 or TRBV12-4 and TRBJ2-2; maybe TRBD1 (6 bases). The CDR3 consists of 15 residues. V gave up 2 bases and J gave up 6 bases, with 13 bases separating them. The CDR3, as DNA: TGTGCCAGCAGTTTAAGTAGGGGGTACCCCGGGGAGCTGTTTTTT. Its translation: CASSLSRGYPGELFF.

The J gene is TRBJ2-1, the V gene TRBV7-3, with D perhaps TRBD1 (5 bases). V was clipped by 5 bases and J by 9 bases, with 14 bases between them. The CDR3 contains 13 residues. Germline V CDR1 and CDR2: SGHTA, FQGTGA. CDR3 sequence reads: CASSQNGRGEQFF. The CDR3 DNA reads TGTGCCAGCAGCCAAAACGGAAGGGGTGAGCAGTTCTTC.

The CDR3 nucleotides are TGTGCCAGCTCGCGTGGTGGGCGGATGAACACTGAAGCTTTCTTT. Its translation: CASSRGGRMNTEAFF. The chain is built from TRBV18 and TRBJ1-1; D not certain. Germline V gene data show CDR1 as KGHSH and CDR2 as LQKENI. The CDR3 contains 15 residues. Trimming took off 6 bases at V and 0 bases at J, with 14 bases between the two ends.